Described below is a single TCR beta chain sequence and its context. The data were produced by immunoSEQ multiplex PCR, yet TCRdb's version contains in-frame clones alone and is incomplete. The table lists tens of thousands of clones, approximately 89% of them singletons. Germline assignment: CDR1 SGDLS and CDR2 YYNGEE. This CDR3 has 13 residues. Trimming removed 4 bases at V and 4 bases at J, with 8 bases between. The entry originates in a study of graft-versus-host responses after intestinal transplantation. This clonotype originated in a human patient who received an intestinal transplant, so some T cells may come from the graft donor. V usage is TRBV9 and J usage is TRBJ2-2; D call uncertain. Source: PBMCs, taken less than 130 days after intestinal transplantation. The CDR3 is CASSTSRTGELFF. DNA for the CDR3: TGTGCCAGCAGCACATCACGCACCGGGGAGCTGTTTTTT.